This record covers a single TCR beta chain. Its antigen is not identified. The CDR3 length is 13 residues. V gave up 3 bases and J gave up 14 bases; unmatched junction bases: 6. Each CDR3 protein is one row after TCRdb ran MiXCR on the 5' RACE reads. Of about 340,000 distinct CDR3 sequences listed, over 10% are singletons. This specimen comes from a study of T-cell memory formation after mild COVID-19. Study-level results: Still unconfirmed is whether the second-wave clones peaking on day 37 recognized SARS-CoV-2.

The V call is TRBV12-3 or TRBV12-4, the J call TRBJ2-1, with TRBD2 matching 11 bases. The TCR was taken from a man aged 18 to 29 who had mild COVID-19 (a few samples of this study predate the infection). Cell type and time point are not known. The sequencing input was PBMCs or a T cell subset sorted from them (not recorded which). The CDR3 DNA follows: TGTGCCAGCAGTTTCGGACTAGCGGGCGTGGAGTTCTTC. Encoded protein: CASSFGLAGVEFF.